Below are 28 T cell receptor beta chains sequenced from a single sample in a study of T cells in Graves' hyperthyroidism and ophthalmopathy. TCR beta CDR3 sequences were amplified from RNA transcripts. When the TCR CDR3 underwent first-round RT-PCR, the HTBI primer set was used. Using its own MiXCR run on the multiplex PCR reads, TCRdb lists one record per CDR3 protein. The repertoire includes 600,000 to 700,000 distinct CDR3 sequences, roughly 46% of them detected once, and under 8% sits in the top ten. The specimen sequenced was peripheral blood or thyroid tissue (not recorded which). Receptors originate from an adult man with Graves' disease, either hyperthyroidism or ophthalmopathy (not recorded which).

A few counts support this clonotype. The V gene is TRBV20-1, the J gene TRBJ1-4, with a tentative D call TRBD1 (6 bases). Germline-derived CDR1 and CDR2 are DFQATT and SNEGSKA (reference sequence). The CDR3 loop spans 15 amino acids. Trimming left V 3 bases short and J 8 bases short, with 19 bases between. The CDR3 region has the DNA TGCAGTGCTAGTCCCGGGACAAGGCAGCCAGAAAAACTGTTTTTT. Translated, it gives CSASPGTRQPEKLFF.

Only a few counts were recorded for this clonotype. This chain uses TRBV7-9 with TRBJ1-2, with TRBD1 matching 9 bases. CDR3 size: 16 residues. J was trimmed by 4 bases and V by 4 bases; bases with no gene match: 10. Germline values: CDR1 SEHNR, CDR2 FQNEAQ (reference sequence). The CDR3 DNA sequence: TGTGCCAGCAGCTCCTCCGGGACAGGGCTACCCTATGGCTACACCTTC. This translates into CASSSSGTGLPYGYTF.

There are many counts of this clonotype. The chain is built from TRBV7-8 and TRBJ1-2; 9 nucleotides line up with TRBD1. The V gene's germline CDR1 is SGHVS and CDR2 FQNEAQ. This CDR3 has 13 amino acids. The ends lost 7 bases at V and 5 bases at J; junction bases unmatched: 5. The CDR3 is CASNLGQGYGYTF. The CDR3 nucleotides are TGTGCCAGCAATCTCGGACAGGGGTATGGCTACACCTTC.

The J gene is TRBJ2-7, the V gene TRBV19; 12 bases are a match to TRBD2. V shed 5 bases and J 6 bases; nucleotides not matched to a gene: 8. Looked up from germline, CDR1 is LNHDA and CDR2 is SQIVND (reference sequence). CDR3 length equals 15 residues. CDR3 bases: TGTGCCAGTAGTCTCGGACTAGCGGGAAGGGTCGAGCAGTACTTC. Translation: CASSLGLAGRVEQYF.

This clonotype was observed at least ten times. The rearrangement uses TRBV24-1 and TRBJ1-5; TRBD1 matches 7 bases. Trimming took 9 bases from V and 2 from J; bases not matched to a gene: 3. CDR1 KGHDR and CDR2 SFDVKD come from the germline V gene. This CDR3 spans 13 amino acids. This CDR3 reads CATRDSGNQPQHF. CDR3 DNA sequence: TGTGCCACCCGGGACAGTGGCAATCAGCCCCAGCATTTT.

This clonotype was recorded once. The chain is built from TRBV10-3 and TRBJ2-7; D not resolved. Deletions cut 5 bases from V and 0 bases from J, with 11 bases between. The CDR3 is made up of 14 amino acids. CDR1 is ENHRY and CDR2 is SYGVKD in the germline V gene. CDR3 nucleotides: TGTGCCATCAGTTATAACGGGCCCTCCTACGAGCAGTACTTC. Its protein product is CAISYNGPSYEQYF.

The chain links TRBV14 to TRBJ1-2; 12 nucleotides align to TRBD1. V was pared by 1 base and J by 8 bases, with 8 bases of the junction left unmatched. Germline V CDR1 and CDR2: SGHDN, FVKESK. The CDR3 consists of 16 residues. This chain's CDR3 is CASSQGGTGGPWGYTF. The CDR3 DNA follows: TGTGCCAGCAGCCAAGGGGGGACAGGGGGCCCTTGGGGCTACACCTTC.

This chain uses TRBV25-1 with TRBJ1-5; 9 nucleotides line up with TRBD1. The CDR3 has 14 residues. V gave up 7 bases and J gave up 7 bases; unmatched junction bases: 8. Germline V gene sequence: CDR1 MGHDK, CDR2 SYGVNS. The CDR3 nucleotides read TGTGCCAGCAAGGGACAGGGCGTCGGACAGCCCCAGCATTTT. Amino acids: CASKGQGVGQPQHF.

There are many counts of this clonotype. This chain links TRBV5-1 with TRBJ1-6; tentative D call: TRBD1 (5 bases). Germline V gives CDR1 SGHRS, CDR2 YFSETQ. The CDR3 runs to 16 residues. Trimming cost V 0 bases and J 7 bases, with 14 bases left between them. In DNA form, the CDR3 reads TGCGCCAGCAGCTTGGACCGGGACGCCAGGAATTCACCCCTCCACTTT. Its protein is CASSLDRDARNSPLHF.

The chain combines TRBV20-1 with TRBJ2-7, with 7 nucleotides matching TRBD2. The CDR3 totals 14 residues. Per germline, CDR1 DFQATT and CDR2 SNEGSKA (reference sequence). V was pared by 3 bases and J by 2 bases, with 7 bases of the junction left unmatched. CDR3 sequence: CSARVPGGPYEQYF. CDR3 in DNA: TGCAGTGCTAGGGTCCCGGGAGGCCCCTACGAGCAGTACTTC.

This rearrangement joins TRBV7-8 to TRBJ1-2; TRBD1 matches at 7 bases. In germline, CDR1 is SGHVS, CDR2 FQNEAQ. The CDR3 runs to 15 residues. J gave up 9 bases and V 0 bases, and 10 bases lay outside the gene matches. The CDR3 spells CASSLAPLRGRSYTF. The DNA for the CDR3 is TGTGCCAGCAGCTTAGCCCCTCTGAGGGGGCGCAGCTACACCTTC.

This clonotype came up many times. The V call is TRBV7-2, the J call TRBJ1-6; the D gene is possibly TRBD1 (6 bases). This CDR3 region has 15 residues. Germline-derived CDR1 and CDR2 are SGHTA and FQGNSA. V was pared by 3 bases and J by 10 bases, with 16 bases between. CDR3 nucleotide sequence: TGTGCCAGCAGCTTGGTTGGCAGGGGCGGCTCACCCCTCCACTTT. As protein: CASSLVGRGGSPLHF.

This clonotype came up a few times. This chain links TRBV7-9 with TRBJ1-3, with D unclear. The V and J ends lost 2 bases and 1 base respectively, with 21 bases between them. This CDR3 is built from 19 residues. The V gene's germline CDR1 is SEHNR and CDR2 FQNEAQ (reference sequence). This CDR3 is CASSLRLGGLLISGNTIYF. The CDR3 nucleotides are TGTGCCAGCAGCTTACGGTTGGGAGGGCTTCTTATATCTGGAAACACCATATATTTT.

This clonotype was seen at least ten times. V is TRBV9 and J is TRBJ2-7; a weak D match, TRBD2 (6 bases). With 0 bases removed from V and 3 bases from J, the gap between germline ends came to 13 bases. Looked up from germline, CDR1 is SGDLS and CDR2 is YYNGEE. The CDR3 has 15 amino acids. CDR3 region: CASSVATGEDYEQYF. CDR3 bases: TGTGCCAGCAGCGTAGCTACCGGGGAGGACTACGAGCAGTACTTC.

This clonotype has just a few counts. V is TRBV12-3 or TRBV12-4 and J is TRBJ1-4; a weak D match, TRBD1 (5 bases). CDR3 size: 13 residues. Between the trimmed V and J ends, which lost 8 bases and 7 bases, there was a span of 14 bases. The CDR3 reads CASSVPGGEKLFF. The CDR3, as DNA: TGTGCCAGCTCGGTCCCGGGGGGTGAAAAACTGTTTTTT.

This clonotype was seen only a few times. The V and J genes are TRBV7-2 and TRBJ2-5, with TRBD2 matching 9 bases. Germline V gene data show CDR1 as SGHTA and CDR2 as FQGNSA. The length of the CDR3 is 17 residues. Trimming cost V 5 bases and J 1 base; bases outside gene matches: 11. CDR3 loop: CASSVSASGGFQETQYF. Written as DNA, the CDR3 is TGTGCCAGCAGCGTATCTGCGAGCGGGGGGTTCCAAGAGACCCAGTACTTC.

This clonotype was counted many times. The chain couples TRBV7-2 to TRBJ1-5; possible D gene TRBD1, 5 bases. The CDR3 sequence is 13 residues long. CDR1 is SGHTA and CDR2 is FQGNSA in the germline V gene. V lost 2 bases and J lost 5, with 7 bases in between. CDR3 protein: CASSLRGDQPQHF. In nucleotides, the CDR3 is TGTGCCAGCAGCTTAAGGGGAGATCAGCCCCAGCATTTT.

This clonotype showed up many times. The chain combines TRBV7-3 with TRBJ1-1; D ambiguous. The germline V gene has CDR1 SGHTA and CDR2 FQGTGA. The CDR3 totals 14 residues. Trimming took 2 bases from V and 5 from J, leaving 12 bases between them. Written as DNA, the CDR3 is TGTGCCAGCAGCTTAGTTTCCGGGTCGACTGAAGCTTTCTTT. Its translation: CASSLVSGSTEAFF.

The rearrangement uses TRBV29-1 and TRBJ1-5; a possible D gene is TRBD1 (5 bases). Germline V gene data show CDR1 as SQVTM and CDR2 as ANQGSEA. This CDR3 is built from 15 residues. V was trimmed by 1 base and J by 2 bases, leaving 12 bases between them. The CDR3 region has the DNA TGCAGCGTTGAAGTGCAGGGAATTGGCAATCAGCCCCAGCATTTT. It specifies CSVEVQGIGNQPQHF.

This clonotype was recorded many times. The chain joins TRBV2 to TRBJ2-7; tentative D call: TRBD1 (6 bases). The CDR3 spans 13 residues. CDR1 SNHLY and CDR2 FYNNEI come from the germline V gene. V lost 7 bases, J lost 2 bases, and 12 bases lay in between. In nucleotides, the CDR3 is TGTGCCAGCACTAGGACAGCAGCCTACGAGCAGTACTTC. Its translation is CASTRTAAYEQYF.

This clonotype was counted between two and nine times. V is TRBV19 and J is TRBJ2-2; TRBD2 agrees at 11 bases. Germline loops: CDR1 LNHDA, CDR2 SQIVND (reference sequence). This CDR3 region has 16 residues. Trimming took 3 bases from V and 4 from J; bases not matched to a gene: 4. In DNA form, the CDR3 reads TGTGCCAGTAGTATCGGACTAGCGGGCCCCACCGGGGAGCTGTTTTTT. The encoded protein is CASSIGLAGPTGELFF.

The sample holds a few counts of this clonotype. V usage is TRBV29-1 and J usage is TRBJ1-5; a possible D gene is TRBD1 (5 bases). Trimming left V 8 bases short and J 2 bases short, with 13 bases between. Germline assignment: CDR1 SQVTM and CDR2 ANQGSEA. The CDR3 covers 13 residues. CDR3 sequence: CSLGQGGNQPQHF. In nucleotides, the CDR3 is TGCAGCTTAGGCCAGGGAGGCAATCAGCCCCAGCATTTT.

The chain joins TRBV15 to TRBJ1-5; TRBD1 matches at 9 bases. Germline trimming cut 0 bases from V and 12 bases from J; bases unmatched to any gene: 3. Germline V gene sequence: CDR1 LNHNV, CDR2 YYDKDF (reference sequence). This CDR3 contains 13 residues. The CDR3 DNA is TGTGCCACCAGCAGAGATCGGGGACAGGGCCAGCATTTT. Translating it yields CATSRDRGQGQHF. The variable domain in full, with the rest retrieved from reference TRBV15 and TRBJ1-5, is DAMVIQNPRYQVTQFGKPVTLSCSQTLNHNVMYWYQQKSSQAPKLLFHYYDKDFNNEADTPDNFQSRRPNTSFCFLDIRSPGLGDTAMYLCATSRDRGQGQHFGDGTRLSIL.

This clonotype has a count of ten or more. The V and J genes are TRBV25-1 and TRBJ2-7; D gene uncertain. The CDR3 spans 16 residues. Per the germline V gene, CDR1 is MGHDK and CDR2 is SYGVNS. V gave up 2 bases and J gave up 1 base, with 15 bases separating them. CDR3 residues: CASSEGLDGPSYEQYF. CDR3 DNA sequence: TGTGCCAGCAGTGAAGGGTTGGACGGCCCTTCCTACGAGCAGTACTTC.

This clonotype was recorded many times. The chain couples TRBV7-2 to TRBJ1-2, with D perhaps matching TRBD1 (5 bases). Looked up from germline, CDR1 is SGHTA and CDR2 is FQGNSA. The CDR3 has 14 amino acids. The V end was cut by 3 bases, the J end by 4 bases, with 12 bases between. In DNA, the CDR3 is TGTGCCAGCAGCTTTAATAGGCAGGGCTATGGCTACACCTTC. Translated: CASSFNRQGYGYTF.

The chain couples TRBV19 to TRBJ1-6; 8 bases are a match to TRBD1. CDR1 and CDR2 (germline): LNHDA, SQIVND (reference sequence). V dropped 7 bases and J dropped 9; count of bases not matched to a gene: 5. This CDR3 region has 13 residues. The CDR3 DNA reads TGTGCCAGTACAAGGGACAGGCGTTCACCCCTCCACTTT. Amino acid sequence: CASTRDRRSPLHF.

This clonotype showed up just a few times. The V gene is TRBV6-1, the J gene TRBJ2-7, with D tentatively TRBD2 (6 bases). The germline V gene has CDR1 MNHNS and CDR2 SASEGT. Trimming stripped 10 bases from V and 0 bases from J, with 13 bases between. The CDR3 runs 13 residues. The CDR3 region has the DNA TGTGCCACCTTCTCCGGGGGCTCCTACGAGCAGTACTTC. Translated, it gives CATFSGGSYEQYF.

This clonotype was counted a few times. This rearrangement joins TRBV5-1 to TRBJ1-1, with TRBD1 identical over 7 bases. With 0 bases clipped from V and 4 bases from J, the junction kept 9 bases outside the gene matches. CDR1 and CDR2 from the germline V gene are SGHRS and YFSETQ. There are 16 residues in the CDR3. The CDR3 loop is CASSLARGTDRTEAFF. For the CDR3, the DNA is TGCGCCAGCAGCTTGGCCAGAGGGACAGATCGCACTGAAGCTTTCTTT.